This T cell receptor beta chain was retrieved from a study of blood T cells in healthy people across ages. Study outcomes and limitations: No conclusive comparison of naive versus antigen-experienced cells was possible with unsorted PBMCs. While age rose, TCR beta diversity per million T cells dropped in a roughly linear way.

A second 7 to 11 cycle PCR used barcoded and J-beta primers. TCRdb redid the calling of the 5' RACE reads with MiXCR, one entry per CDR3 protein. The sample shows some 710,000 distinct CDR3 sequences, 46% of them seen only once. On this clonotype itself: Antigen unknown. An end of the junction does not agree with germline; a read error may underlie this.

The amount of total RNA extracted per sample was at least 6 micrograms. CDR1 is MNHEY, CDR2 SVGAGI, per germline. This CDR3 has 14 residues. The sequencing sample was made of blood. The chain has TRBV6-5 and TRBJ1-1, with D maybe TRBD1 (6 bases). This TCR was sampled from a man aged 80 or over in good health. The CDR3 here is CAGREQGVNTEAFF. In DNA form, the CDR3 reads TGTGCCGGCAGGGAACAGGGCGTGAACACTGAAGCTTTCTTT.